Each of the 18 T cell receptor beta chains below was sequenced from the same sample in a study of blood T cell repertoires in COVID-19. TCRdb keeps only in-frame clones here, not all; method: immunoSEQ multiplex PCR. The sample consists of approximately 250,000 clones, 86% of them appearing once. Sequencing was carried out using peripheral blood. The receptors come from a woman aged 80 or over with COVID-19, enrolled during active disease.

The V call is TRBV5-1, the J call TRBJ2-2, with D perhaps matching TRBD1 (5 bases). This CDR3 has 15 residues. Trimming shortened V by 5 bases and J by 0 bases, and 11 bases separated the two germline ends. In germline, CDR1 is SGHRS, CDR2 YFSETQ. The CDR3 spells CASRGLGPNTGELFF. The CDR3 region has the DNA TGCGCCAGCAGGGGGCTCGGACCGAACACCGGGGAGCTGTTTTTT.

V usage is TRBV6-5 and J usage is TRBJ2-5; D may be TRBD2 (5 bases). The CDR3 loop spans 14 amino acids. Germline CDR1 and CDR2: MNHEY and SVGAGI. V was shortened by 7 bases and J by 5 bases, with 17 bases between the two germline ends. CDR3 region: CASTTGDGVETQYF. The CDR3 DNA is TGTGCCAGCACCACCGGGGATGGTGTCGAGACCCAGTACTTC.

CDR3 nucleotide sequence: TGTGCCAGTAGGGACAGGGGGCTGGGTAACTATGGCTACACCTTC. This encodes CASRDRGLGNYGYTF. The chain recombines TRBV19 with TRBJ1-2; 11 bases line up with TRBD1. Germline lookup yields CDR1 LNHDA and CDR2 SQIVND (reference sequence). With 6 bases clipped from V and 1 base from J, the junction kept 4 bases outside the gene matches. The CDR3 totals 15 residues.

This clone was seen once. This chain joins TRBV6-5 and TRBJ1-3; no clear D gene. The CDR3 totals 14 residues. The germline CDR1 and CDR2 sequences are MNHEY and SVGAGI. V was trimmed by 10 bases and J by 0 bases, leaving 13 bases between them. The CDR3 sequence: CATPVRASGNTIYF. Here the CDR3 DNA reads TGTGCCACCCCCGTGAGAGCCTCTGGAAACACCATATATTTT.

J is TRBJ2-5 and V is TRBV29-1, with a tentative D call TRBD2 (6 bases). Between the trimmed V and J ends, which lost 3 bases and 5 bases, there was a span of 16 bases. The CDR3 extends over 14 amino acids. Germline-derived CDR1 and CDR2 are SQVTM and ANQGSEA. DNA for the CDR3: TGCAGCGTTGATGCGGGGAACCGGGGTGAGACCCAGTACTTC. Encoded protein: CSVDAGNRGETQYF. Full variable domain (missing parts from reference TRBV29-1 and TRBJ2-5): SAVISQKPSRDICQRGTSLTIQCQVDSQVTMMFWYRQQPGQSLTLIATANQGSEATYESGFVIDKFPISRPNLTFSTLTVSNMSPEDSSIYLCSVDAGNRGETQYFGPGTRLLVL.

The genes are TRBV3-1 (or the pseudogene TRBV3-2) and TRBJ1-2; D is unresolved. Trimming stripped 0 bases from V and 7 bases from J, with 12 bases between. Germline loops: CDR1 LGHDT, CDR2 YNNKEL (reference sequence). There are 14 residues in the CDR3. The CDR3 coding sequence is TGTGCCAGCAGCCAAGATGTCGCAGGCCGTGGCTACACCTTC. Its translation: CASSQDVAGRGYTF.

In DNA form, the CDR3 reads TGTGCCAGCAGTGAAGAGGGGGTTAATTCACCCCTCCACTTT. Protein: CASSEEGVNSPLHF. This rearrangement joins TRBV2 to TRBJ1-6; TRBD1 is a possible D gene (6 bases). Germline V gives CDR1 SNHLY, CDR2 FYNNEI. CDR3 length: 14 amino acids. The germline V and J ends were trimmed by 1 base and 6 bases, with 7 bases remaining between them.

This chain joins TRBV18 and TRBJ1-2; D remains ambiguous. Germline lookup yields CDR1 KGHSH and CDR2 LQKENI. V was trimmed by 0 bases and J by 5 bases, leaving 4 bases between them. This CDR3 has 12 residues. CDR3 sequence (DNA): TGTGCCAGCTCACCACCCACTTATGGCTACACCTTC. Amino acid sequence: CASSPPTYGYTF.

The chain has TRBV5-1 and TRBJ1-4, with a tentative D call TRBD1 (6 bases). V shed 5 bases and J shed 6 bases, with 14 bases lying between them. This CDR3 has 14 residues. CDR1 and CDR2 (germline): SGHRS, YFSETQ. CDR3 amino acids: CASRRGGADEKLFF. The CDR3 coding sequence is TGCGCCAGCAGGAGGGGGGGGGCCGATGAAAAACTGTTTTTT.

The rearrangement joins TRBV4-3 to TRBJ2-2; the D gene is possibly TRBD1 (5 bases). V lost 1 base to trimming and J lost 0 bases, with 9 bases between them. The CDR3 is made up of 16 amino acids. Germline loops: CDR1 LGHNA, CDR2 YSLEER. The CDR3 is CASSQVGVPNTGELFF. The CDR3 DNA is TGCGCCAGCAGCCAAGTAGGGGTCCCGAACACCGGGGAGCTGTTTTTT.

The chain uses TRBV28 and TRBJ1-4; 9 nucleotides match TRBD1. Germline CDR1 is MDHEN and CDR2 is SYDVKM. This CDR3 comprises 16 residues. Trimming at V came to 6 bases and at J to 3 bases, leaving 8 bases not matched to a gene. The CDR3 sequence: CASRATGGGANEKLFF. As DNA, the CDR3 is TGTGCCAGCAGGGCGACAGGGGGGGGTGCTAATGAAAAACTGTTTTTT.

The V gene is TRBV7-2, the J gene TRBJ2-2, with a weak D call TRBD2 (7 bases). The ends were cut back, 2 bases at V and 5 bases at J, with 12 bases in the middle. The CDR3 has 15 amino acids. CDR1 is SGHTA and CDR2 is FQGNSA in the germline V gene. CDR3: CASSLYGGRTGELFF. As DNA, the CDR3 is TGTGCCAGCAGCTTATACGGGGGGCGAACCGGGGAGCTGTTTTTT.

This clone is a singleton in its sample. The CDR3 DNA sequence: TGTGCCAGCAGTAGAGATGGAAACACCATATATTTT. Amino acids: CASSRDGNTIYF. The rearrangement joins TRBV6-2 or TRBV6-3 to TRBJ1-3, with D unclear. Germline-derived CDR1 and CDR2 are MNHEY and SVGEGT. V was cut by 5 bases and J by 3 bases, with 5 bases left in between. The CDR3 runs to 12 residues.

The rearrangement joins TRBV6-2 or TRBV6-3 to TRBJ1-1, with TRBD1 matching 8 bases. There are 14 residues in the CDR3. The germline gives CDR1 MNHEY, CDR2 SVGEGT. The V segment lost 3 bases and the J segment 4 bases; nucleotides outside the gene matches: 4. CDR3 bases: TGTGCCAGCAGTTATATGGGACAGGCCACTGAAGCTTTCTTT. Residues: CASSYMGQATEAFF.

The chain employs TRBV3-1 (or the pseudogene TRBV3-2) and TRBJ1-1; D is ambiguous. Germline CDR1 is LGHDT and CDR2 is YNNKEL (reference sequence). Trimming left V 4 bases short and J 11 bases short, with 14 bases between. The CDR3 consists of 12 residues. CDR3 loop: CASSREGRHAFF. For the CDR3, the DNA is TGTGCCAGCAGCCGCGAGGGAAGGCATGCTTTCTTT.

This chain links TRBV10-3 with TRBJ2-2, with 7 bases identical to TRBD1. Looked up from germline, CDR1 is ENHRY and CDR2 is SYGVKD. J lost 6 bases, V lost 4 bases, and 14 bases had no gene match. The CDR3 extends over 17 amino acids. CDR3 protein: CAISANTGDTFPGELFF. As DNA, the CDR3 is TGTGCCATCAGTGCGAATACAGGGGACACCTTTCCCGGGGAGCTGTTTTTT.

The V and J genes are TRBV4-3 and TRBJ1-5; tentatively, D is TRBD1 (6 bases). The V end lost 0 bases, the J end lost 10 bases, and 19 bases lay between the germline ends. From germline, CDR1 is LGHNA and CDR2 YSLEER. CDR3 length: 16 amino acids. The CDR3 DNA reads as TGCGCCAGCAGCCAAGATCATCGCGGGGGGCGCGACCCCCAGCATTTT. It codes for CASSQDHRGGRDPQHF.

This chain uses TRBV20-1 with TRBJ2-1, with a tentative D call TRBD2 (5 bases). Trimming pared 3 bases from V and 12 bases from J, leaving 12 bases between. This CDR3 spans 11 amino acids. Germline V lookup: CDR1 DFQATT, CDR2 SNEGSKA (reference sequence). CDR3 nucleotides: TGCAGTGCTAGCCAGGAGGTGGGGCAGTTCTTC. It specifies CSASQEVGQFF.